These T cell receptor beta chains were read from a single sample in a study of vaccination and CD4 T cells after COVID-19. TCRdb fed the PCR reads into MiXCR, producing one record per CDR3 protein. The sample holds 12,000 to 15,000 distinct CDR3 sequences; 69% are singletons and the top ten take less than 1.5%. The input for sequencing was CD4+ T cells from blood, taken after SARS-CoV-2 vaccination. These receptors all stem from a human donor who had recovered from COVID-19. The CDR3 runs from the conserved cysteine through the conserved F or W. D genes are given only for firm matches. Rows give clone size only sometimes, using once, few, many, or a class for an expanded clone.

CDR3nt: TGTGCCAGCAGGGGACTAGCGGGAGGCGGGGGGCAGTTCTTC
CDR3aa: CASRGLAGGGGQFF
j_gene: TRBJ2-1
d_gene: TRBD2
abundance: .
v_gene: TRBV6-1

CDR3nt: TGTGCCAGCAGCTTAAATGGTCTGTTCCAAGAGACCCAGTACTTC
CDR3aa: CASSLNGLFQETQYF
j_gene: TRBJ2-5
d_gene: .
abundance: .
v_gene: TRBV11-2

CDR3nt: TGTGCCACCACCCCAGGGAGAAACTATGGCTACACCTTC
CDR3aa: CATTPGRNYGYTF
j_gene: TRBJ1-2
d_gene: .
abundance: .
v_gene: TRBV15

CDR3nt: TGTGCCAGCAGCCAAATCGGGAGCCACGAGCAGTACTTC
CDR3aa: CASSQIGSHEQYF
j_gene: TRBJ2-7
d_gene: .
abundance: .
v_gene: TRBV7-8

CDR3nt: TGTGCCAGCAGTTCTCTGGGGTTGGTCACCGGGGAGCTGTTTTTT
CDR3aa: CASSSLGLVTGELFF
j_gene: TRBJ2-2
d_gene: .
abundance: few
v_gene: TRBV6-5

CDR3nt: TGTGCCAGCAACTTCAGGGAAAGGGGCGGGGAGCTGTTTTTT
CDR3aa: CASNFRERGGELFF
j_gene: TRBJ2-2
d_gene: .
abundance: .
v_gene: TRBV6-1

CDR3nt: TGTGCCAGCAGTTACTCTGCGGGGAGCGGCAATCAGCCCCAGCATTTT
CDR3aa: CASSYSAGSGNQPQHF
j_gene: TRBJ1-5
d_gene: .
abundance: .
v_gene: TRBV6-5

CDR3nt: TGCAGCGTTGGGGGTGGGGGGAATTCACCCCTCCACTTT
CDR3aa: CSVGGGGNSPLHF
j_gene: TRBJ1-6
d_gene: .
abundance: once
v_gene: TRBV29-1

CDR3nt: TGTGCCAGCAGTCCCCTAGGACAGTCTTTTGCTGAAGCTTTCTTT
CDR3aa: CASSPLGQSFAEAFF
j_gene: TRBJ1-1
d_gene: .
abundance: .
v_gene: TRBV27

CDR3nt: TGTGCCTGGAGCAGGGGGGGCCGCTCCTATAATTCACCCCTCCACTTT
CDR3aa: CAWSRGGRSYNSPLHF
j_gene: TRBJ1-6
d_gene: TRBD1
abundance: .
v_gene: TRBV30

CDR3nt: TGTGCCAGCACCCTAAAAACCTACGAGCAGTACTTC
CDR3aa: CASTLKTYEQYF
j_gene: TRBJ2-7
d_gene: .
abundance: .
v_gene: TRBV21-1

CDR3nt: TGTGCCAGCAGCTTCTCTAGCGGGAGGGCCGGGGAGCAGTACTTC
CDR3aa: CASSFSSGRAGEQYF
j_gene: TRBJ2-7
d_gene: TRBD2
abundance: .
v_gene: TRBV7-2

CDR3nt: TGTGCCAGCAGCAAGGAGGGGTTGTCCTACAATGAGCAGTTCTTC
CDR3aa: CASSKEGLSYNEQFF
j_gene: TRBJ2-1
d_gene: .
abundance: .
v_gene: TRBV7-9

CDR3nt: TGTGCCAGCAGTTTGGGCAGCGGGGATACTGAAGCTTTCTTT
CDR3aa: CASSLGSGDTEAFF
j_gene: TRBJ1-1
d_gene: .
abundance: .
v_gene: TRBV12-3/TRBV12-4

CDR3nt: TGTGCCAGCAGCTCCCCCCGACACCGCTATGGCTACACCTTC
CDR3aa: CASSSPRHRYGYTF
j_gene: TRBJ1-2
d_gene: .
abundance: .
v_gene: TRBV11-2

CDR3nt: TGTGCCAGCAGCTGGGGGGAGGGCTGGGGACCACTCTTC
CDR3aa: CASSWGEGWGPLF
j_gene: TRBJ1-2
d_gene: .
abundance: few
v_gene: TRBV5-4

CDR3nt: TGTGCCAGCACGGTTAGCAATCAGCCCCAGCATTTT
CDR3aa: CASTVSNQPQHF
j_gene: TRBJ1-5
d_gene: .
abundance: few
v_gene: TRBV28

CDR3nt: TGTGCCAGCAGTGAAGGGGGGGCGACTAATGAAAAACTGTTTTTT
CDR3aa: CASSEGGATNEKLFF
j_gene: TRBJ1-4
d_gene: .
abundance: .
v_gene: TRBV2

CDR3nt: TGTGCCACCAGCAGAGTGAAGGGTGGGAATGAGCAGTTCTTC
CDR3aa: CATSRVKGGNEQFF
j_gene: TRBJ2-1
d_gene: .
abundance: .
v_gene: TRBV15

CDR3nt: TGTGCCAGCAGTTCCCCTCTCAGGGGGGATACGCAGTATTTT
CDR3aa: CASSSPLRGDTQYF
j_gene: TRBJ2-3
d_gene: TRBD1
abundance: few
v_gene: TRBV27

CDR3nt: TGTGCCAGCAGCTCCGGTCAGCGGGAGGTCACAGATACGCAGTATTTT
CDR3aa: CASSSGQREVTDTQYF
j_gene: TRBJ2-3
d_gene: TRBD2
abundance: .
v_gene: TRBV7-6

CDR3nt: TGTGCCAGCACCCGACTAGCGGGATTCTCTGGGGCCAACGTCCTGACTTTC
CDR3aa: CASTRLAGFSGANVLTF
j_gene: TRBJ2-6
d_gene: TRBD2
abundance: .
v_gene: TRBV18

CDR3nt: TGTGCCACCTTACAGTCTCTGAACACTGAAGCTTTCTTT
CDR3aa: CATLQSLNTEAFF
j_gene: TRBJ1-1
d_gene: .
abundance: .
v_gene: TRBV6-1

CDR3nt: TGTGCCAGCAGCTTTACAGGAGATAGCAATCAGCCCCAGCATTTT
CDR3aa: CASSFTGDSNQPQHF
j_gene: TRBJ1-5
d_gene: .
abundance: .
v_gene: TRBV7-2

CDR3nt: TGTGCCAGCAGCTTACTTAGTCAGAAAGAGACCCAGTACTTC
CDR3aa: CASSLLSQKETQYF
j_gene: TRBJ2-5
d_gene: .
abundance: few
v_gene: TRBV7-2

CDR3nt: TGCAGTGCTAGGACCCCAGGCGGGATGTACGAGCAGTACTTC
CDR3aa: CSARTPGGMYEQYF
j_gene: TRBJ2-7
d_gene: .
abundance: .
v_gene: TRBV20-1

CDR3nt: TGTGCCAGCAGCGCAGAGGGGACCCAGTACTTC
CDR3aa: CASSAEGTQYF
j_gene: TRBJ2-5
d_gene: .
abundance: .
v_gene: TRBV7-2

CDR3nt: TGTGCCAGCAGTCGGACTACGGGACTCCCCCAAGAGACCCAGTACTTC
CDR3aa: CASSRTTGLPQETQYF
j_gene: TRBJ2-5
d_gene: .
abundance: .
v_gene: TRBV2

CDR3nt: TGTGCCAGTAGTAGATGGTCGTCAGGGGGGCGGCAGCCCCAGCATTTT
CDR3aa: CASSRWSSGGRQPQHF
j_gene: TRBJ1-5
d_gene: TRBD1
abundance: few
v_gene: TRBV19

CDR3nt: TGTGCCAGTAGTACCCGCCTAGCGGGTAAAACCGGGGAGCTGTTTTTT
CDR3aa: CASSTRLAGKTGELFF
j_gene: TRBJ2-2
d_gene: TRBD2
abundance: .
v_gene: TRBV19

CDR3nt: TGCAGTGTTCCCCAGGGGGCTGACGGGGAGCTGTTTTTT
CDR3aa: CSVPQGADGELFF
j_gene: TRBJ2-2
d_gene: TRBD1
abundance: .
v_gene: TRBV20-1

CDR3nt: TGCAGCGTTGGTTCAGGGTTGAACACTGAAGCTTTCTTT
CDR3aa: CSVGSGLNTEAFF
j_gene: TRBJ1-1
d_gene: .
abundance: .
v_gene: TRBV29-1

CDR3nt: TGTGCCAGCAGCTTAGATGCCGGTAGTTTCAGTCAGCCCCAGCATTTT
CDR3aa: CASSLDAGSFSQPQHF
j_gene: TRBJ1-5
d_gene: .
abundance: .
v_gene: TRBV7-9

CDR3nt: TGTGCCAGCAGACAAGGGGGCAGGGGTCCTGGCTACACCTTC
CDR3aa: CASRQGGRGPGYTF
j_gene: TRBJ1-2
d_gene: TRBD1
abundance: .
v_gene: TRBV6-2/TRBV6-3

CDR3nt: TGCAGTGCTAGAGGTTCTGGAGTGAGGATGACAGGGTTTAACTATGGCTACACCTTC
CDR3aa: CSARGSGVRMTGFNYGYTF
j_gene: TRBJ1-2
d_gene: TRBD1
abundance: .
v_gene: TRBV20-1